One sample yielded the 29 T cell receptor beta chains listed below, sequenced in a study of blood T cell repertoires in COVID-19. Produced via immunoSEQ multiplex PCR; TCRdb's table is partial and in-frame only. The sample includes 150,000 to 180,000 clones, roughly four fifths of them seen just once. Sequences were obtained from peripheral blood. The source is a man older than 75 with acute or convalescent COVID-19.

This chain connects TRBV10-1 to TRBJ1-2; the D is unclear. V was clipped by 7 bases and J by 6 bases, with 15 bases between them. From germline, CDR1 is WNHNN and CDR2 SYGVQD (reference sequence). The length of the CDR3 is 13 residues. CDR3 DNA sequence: TGCGCCAGCACGAGCGGAGAAGGCCATGGCTACACCTTC. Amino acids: CASTSGEGHGYTF.

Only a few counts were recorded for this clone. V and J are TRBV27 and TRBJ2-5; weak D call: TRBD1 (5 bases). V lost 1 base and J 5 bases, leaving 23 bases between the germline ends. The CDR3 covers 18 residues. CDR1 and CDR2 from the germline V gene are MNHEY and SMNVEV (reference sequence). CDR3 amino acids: CASSLYKSGRATRETQYF. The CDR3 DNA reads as TGTGCCAGCAGTTTATATAAATCCGGCAGGGCAACGCGTGAGACCCAGTACTTC.

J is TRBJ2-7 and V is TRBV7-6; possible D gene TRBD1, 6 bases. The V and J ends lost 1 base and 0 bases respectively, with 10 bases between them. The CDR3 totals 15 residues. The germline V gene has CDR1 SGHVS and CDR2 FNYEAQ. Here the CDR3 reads CASSLETGFSYEQYF. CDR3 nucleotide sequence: TGTGCCAGCAGCTTAGAGACAGGCTTCTCCTACGAGCAGTACTTC.

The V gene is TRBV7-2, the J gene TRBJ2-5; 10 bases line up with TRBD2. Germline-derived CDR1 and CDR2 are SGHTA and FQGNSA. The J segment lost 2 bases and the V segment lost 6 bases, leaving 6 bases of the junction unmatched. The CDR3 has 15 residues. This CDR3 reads CASRYGLAEQETQYF. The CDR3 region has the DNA TGTGCCAGCAGATACGGACTAGCGGAACAAGAGACCCAGTACTTC.

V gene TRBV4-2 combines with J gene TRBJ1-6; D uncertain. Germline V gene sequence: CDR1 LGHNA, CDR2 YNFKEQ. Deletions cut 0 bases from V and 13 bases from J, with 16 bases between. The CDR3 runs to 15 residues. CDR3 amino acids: CASSQDGKASGPLHF. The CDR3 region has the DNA TGTGCCAGCAGCCAAGATGGAAAGGCCTCGGGGCCCCTCCACTTT.

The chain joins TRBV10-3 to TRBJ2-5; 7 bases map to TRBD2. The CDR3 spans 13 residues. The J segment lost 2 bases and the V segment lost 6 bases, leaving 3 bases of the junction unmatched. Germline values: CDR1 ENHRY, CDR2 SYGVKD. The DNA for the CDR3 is TGTGCCATCAGCCCGCGGGGGCAAGAGACCCAGTACTTC. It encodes CAISPRGQETQYF.

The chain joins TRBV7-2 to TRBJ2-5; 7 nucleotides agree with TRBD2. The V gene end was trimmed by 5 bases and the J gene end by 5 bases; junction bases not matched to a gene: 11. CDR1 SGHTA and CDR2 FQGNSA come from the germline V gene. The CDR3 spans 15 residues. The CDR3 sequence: CASSISGSPDETQYF. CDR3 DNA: TGTGCCAGCAGCATTAGCGGGTCCCCGGATGAGACCCAGTACTTC.

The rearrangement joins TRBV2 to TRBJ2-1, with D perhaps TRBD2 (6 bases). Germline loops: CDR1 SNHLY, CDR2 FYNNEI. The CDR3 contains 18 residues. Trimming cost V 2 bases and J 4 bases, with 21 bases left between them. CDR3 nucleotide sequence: TGTGCCAGCAGTGAATTATCCGGCGGCGCGGGGAGATACAATGAGCAGTTCTTC. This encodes CASSELSGGAGRYNEQFF.

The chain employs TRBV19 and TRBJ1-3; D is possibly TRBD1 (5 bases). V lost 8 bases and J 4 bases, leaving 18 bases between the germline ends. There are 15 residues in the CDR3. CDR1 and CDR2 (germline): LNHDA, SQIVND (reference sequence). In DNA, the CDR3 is TGTGCCAGTTGTTTCAAGGGGCTTCGGGGAAACACCATATATTTT. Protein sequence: CASCFKGLRGNTIYF.

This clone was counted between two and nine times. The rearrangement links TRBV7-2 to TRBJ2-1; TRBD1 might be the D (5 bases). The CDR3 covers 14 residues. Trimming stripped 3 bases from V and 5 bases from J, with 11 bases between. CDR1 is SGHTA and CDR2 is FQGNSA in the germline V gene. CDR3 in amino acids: CASSFQGRHNEQFF. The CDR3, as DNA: TGTGCCAGCAGCTTTCAGGGTAGGCACAATGAGCAGTTCTTC.

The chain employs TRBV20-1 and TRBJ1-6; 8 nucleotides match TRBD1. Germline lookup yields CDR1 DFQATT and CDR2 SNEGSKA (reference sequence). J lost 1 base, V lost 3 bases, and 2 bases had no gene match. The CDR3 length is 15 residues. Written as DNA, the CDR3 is TGCAGTGCTAGTCGGACAGGGTCCTATAATTCACCCCTCCACTTT. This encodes CSASRTGSYNSPLHF.

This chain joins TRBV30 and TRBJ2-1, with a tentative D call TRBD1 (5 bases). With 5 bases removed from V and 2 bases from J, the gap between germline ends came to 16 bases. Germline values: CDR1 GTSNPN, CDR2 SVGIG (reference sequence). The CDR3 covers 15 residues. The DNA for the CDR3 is TGTGCCTGGGGCCGGACAAGGGCTACCTACAATGAGCAGTTCTTC. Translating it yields CAWGRTRATYNEQFF.

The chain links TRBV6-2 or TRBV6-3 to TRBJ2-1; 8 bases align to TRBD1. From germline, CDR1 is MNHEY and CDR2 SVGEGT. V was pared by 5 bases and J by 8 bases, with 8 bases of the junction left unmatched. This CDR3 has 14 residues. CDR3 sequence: CASSDRGVPDEQFF. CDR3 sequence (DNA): TGTGCCAGCAGTGACAGGGGAGTCCCTGATGAGCAGTTCTTC.

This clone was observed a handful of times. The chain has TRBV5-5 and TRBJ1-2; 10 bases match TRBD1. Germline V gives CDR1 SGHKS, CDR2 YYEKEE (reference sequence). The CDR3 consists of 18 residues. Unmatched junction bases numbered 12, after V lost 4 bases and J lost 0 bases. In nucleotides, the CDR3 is TGTGCCAGCAGCCCGGCCCGGACAGGGGGTCTCTCTAACTATGGCTACACCTTC. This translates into CASSPARTGGLSNYGYTF.

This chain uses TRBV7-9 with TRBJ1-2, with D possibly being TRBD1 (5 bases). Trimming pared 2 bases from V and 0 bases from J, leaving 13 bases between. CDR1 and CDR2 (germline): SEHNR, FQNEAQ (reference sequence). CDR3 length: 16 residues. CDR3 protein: CASSLPRGLTNYGYTF. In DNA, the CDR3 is TGTGCCAGCAGCTTACCCCGGGGACTTACTAACTATGGCTACACCTTC.

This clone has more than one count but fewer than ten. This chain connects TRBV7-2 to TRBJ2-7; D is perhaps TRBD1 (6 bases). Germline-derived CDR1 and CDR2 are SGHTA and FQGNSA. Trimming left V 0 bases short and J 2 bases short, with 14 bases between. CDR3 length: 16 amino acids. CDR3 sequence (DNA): TGTGCCAGCAGCTTAGCGACAGACAGGTCTGCCTACGAGCAGTACTTC. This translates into CASSLATDRSAYEQYF. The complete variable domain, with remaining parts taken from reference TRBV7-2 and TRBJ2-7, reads GAGVSQSPSNKVTEKGKDVELRCDPISGHTALYWYRQSLGQGLEFLIYFQGNSAPDKSGLPSDRFSAERTGGSVSTLTIQRTQQEDSAVYLCASSLATDRSAYEQYFGPGTRLTVT.

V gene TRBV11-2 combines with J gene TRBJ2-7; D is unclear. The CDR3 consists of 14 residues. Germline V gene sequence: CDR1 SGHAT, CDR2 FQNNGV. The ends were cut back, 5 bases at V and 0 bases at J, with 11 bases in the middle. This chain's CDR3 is CASSPGGRSYEQYV. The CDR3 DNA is TGTGCCAGCAGCCCCGGTGGGCGCTCCTACGAGCAGTACGTC.

CDR3 amino acids: CASSARDRGRSHEQFF. The CDR3 nucleotides are TGTGCCAGCAGCGCGCGGGACAGGGGGCGCTCCCATGAGCAGTTCTTC. The chain couples TRBV9 to TRBJ2-1; 12 bases match TRBD1. Germline-derived CDR1 and CDR2 are SGDLS and YYNGEE. V was clipped by 3 bases and J by 8 bases; unmatched bases: 9. The CDR3 sequence is 16 residues long.

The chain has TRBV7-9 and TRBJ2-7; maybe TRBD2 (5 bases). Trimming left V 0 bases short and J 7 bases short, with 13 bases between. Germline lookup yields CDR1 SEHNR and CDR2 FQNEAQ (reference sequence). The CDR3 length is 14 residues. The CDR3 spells CASSLAAGLEEQYF. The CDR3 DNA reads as TGTGCCAGCAGCTTAGCGGCGGGTTTGGAGGAGCAGTACTTC.

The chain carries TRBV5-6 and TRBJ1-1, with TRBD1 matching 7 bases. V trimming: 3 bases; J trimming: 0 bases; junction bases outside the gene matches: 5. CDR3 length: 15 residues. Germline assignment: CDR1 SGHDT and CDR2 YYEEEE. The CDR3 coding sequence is TGTGCCAGCAGCTCCTACGGACAGGTGAACACTGAAGCTTTCTTT. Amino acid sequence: CASSSYGQVNTEAFF. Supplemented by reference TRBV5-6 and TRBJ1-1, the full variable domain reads DAGVTQSPTHLIKTRGQQVTLRCSPKSGHDTVSWYQQALGQGPQFIFQYYEEEERQRGNFPDRFSGHQFPNYSSELNVNALLLGDSALYLCASSSYGQVNTEAFFGQGTRLTVV.

The DNA for the CDR3 is TGTGCCAGCAGTGATGCGGGGGGGCCTACAGATACGCAGTATTTT. Amino acid sequence: CASSDAGGPTDTQYF. This chain joins TRBV2 and TRBJ2-3, with 9 bases identical to TRBD2. The CDR3 runs to 15 residues. V trimming: 3 bases; J trimming: 3 bases; junction bases outside the gene matches: 4. Per germline, CDR1 SNHLY and CDR2 FYNNEI.

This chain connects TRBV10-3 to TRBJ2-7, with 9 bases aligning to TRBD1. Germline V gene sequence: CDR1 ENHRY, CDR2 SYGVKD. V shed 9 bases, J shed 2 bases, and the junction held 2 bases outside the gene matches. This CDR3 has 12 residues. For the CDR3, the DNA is TGTGCCATAGGGACAGGGACCTACGAGCAGTACGTC. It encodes CAIGTGTYEQYV.

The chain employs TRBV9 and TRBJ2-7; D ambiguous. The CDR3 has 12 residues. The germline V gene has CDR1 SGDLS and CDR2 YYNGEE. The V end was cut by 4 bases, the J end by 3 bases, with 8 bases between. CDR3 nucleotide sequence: TGTGCCAGCAGCTCGACACTCTACGAGCAGTACTTC. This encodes CASSSTLYEQYF.

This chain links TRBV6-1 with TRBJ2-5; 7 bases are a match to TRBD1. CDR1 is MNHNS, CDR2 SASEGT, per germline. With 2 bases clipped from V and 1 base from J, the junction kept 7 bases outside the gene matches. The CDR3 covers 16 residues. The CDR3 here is CASSEYWGQSQETQYF. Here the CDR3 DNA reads TGTGCCAGCAGTGAATATTGGGGACAGAGCCAAGAGACCCAGTACTTC.

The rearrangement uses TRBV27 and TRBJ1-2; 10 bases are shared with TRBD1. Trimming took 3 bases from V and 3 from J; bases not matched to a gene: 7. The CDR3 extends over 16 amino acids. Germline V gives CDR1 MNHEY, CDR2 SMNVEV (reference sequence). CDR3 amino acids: CASSFGTGVTYYGYTF. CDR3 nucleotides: TGTGCCAGCAGTTTCGGGACAGGGGTCACTTACTATGGCTACACCTTC.

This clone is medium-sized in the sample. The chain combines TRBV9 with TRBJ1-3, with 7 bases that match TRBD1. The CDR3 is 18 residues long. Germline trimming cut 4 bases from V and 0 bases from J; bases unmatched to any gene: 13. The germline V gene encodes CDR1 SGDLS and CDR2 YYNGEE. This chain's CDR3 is CASSLQTGPEVSGNTIYF. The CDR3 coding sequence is TGTGCCAGCAGCTTACAGACAGGGCCGGAGGTCTCTGGAAACACCATATATTTT.

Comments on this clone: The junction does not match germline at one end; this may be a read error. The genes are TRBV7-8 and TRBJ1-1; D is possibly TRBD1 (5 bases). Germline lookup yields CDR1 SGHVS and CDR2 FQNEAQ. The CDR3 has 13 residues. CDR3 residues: CASSLAGTGSIFF. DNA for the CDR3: TGTGCCAGCAGCTTAGCGGGTACAGGCTCTATCTTTTTT.

The CDR3 DNA reads TGTGCCAGCAGTGTAACTGGTCGGGGTGTAACAGATACGCAGTATTTT. It yields the protein CASSVTGRGVTDTQYF. The rearrangement links TRBV25-1 to TRBJ2-3; perhaps TRBD2 as D (5 bases). The CDR3 sequence is 16 residues long. Between the trimmed V and J ends, which lost 4 bases and 3 bases, there was a span of 17 bases. Germline loops: CDR1 MGHDK, CDR2 SYGVNS.

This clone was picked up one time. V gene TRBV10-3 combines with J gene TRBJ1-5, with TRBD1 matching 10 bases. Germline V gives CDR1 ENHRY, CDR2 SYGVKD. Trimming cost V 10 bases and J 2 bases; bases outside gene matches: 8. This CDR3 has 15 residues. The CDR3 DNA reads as TGTGCCACCCGACAGGGGGCCAGCGGCAATCAGCCCCAGCATTTT. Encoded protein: CATRQGASGNQPQHF.